These 8 T cell receptor beta chains were all obtained from the same sample, sequenced in a study of blood T cells in healthy people across ages. Primed by a sample-barcoded 5' primer and a J-beta primer mix, a second PCR proceeded for about 6 to 11 cycles. TCRdb used MiXCR to reprocess the 5' RACE reads, holding one entry per CDR3 protein. The sample comprises hundreds of thousands of distinct CDR3 sequences, 40% to 50% of which are singletons, and about 32% rests with the top ten. Sequences were obtained from blood. These receptors all come from a man aged 80 or over in good health.

V and J are TRBV5-8 and TRBJ1-6, with a weak D call TRBD1 (5 bases). Germline CDR1 and CDR2: SGHTS and YDEGEE. The CDR3 has 14 residues. V lost 0 bases, J lost 10 bases, and 11 bases lay in between. The CDR3 DNA reads as TGTGCCAGCAGCTTGGGGAGGGGAGCCTCACCCCTCCACTTT. The encoded protein is CASSLGRGASPLHF.

This clonotype has just a few counts. The V and J genes are TRBV12-3 or TRBV12-4 and TRBJ2-1; the match to TRBD2 covers 10 bases. V lost 2 bases to trimming and J lost 5 bases; unmatched junction nucleotides: 6. This CDR3 region has 16 residues. The CDR3, as DNA: TGTGCCAGCAGTTTATGGCTAGCGGGGGTCAACAATGAGCAGTTCTTC. As protein: CASSLWLAGVNNEQFF.

The chain carries TRBV4-2 and TRBJ2-3; TRBD2 is a possible D gene (5 bases). The CDR3 consists of 17 residues. V was pared by 0 bases and J by 3 bases, with 16 bases between. Germline assignment: CDR1 LGHNA and CDR2 YNFKEQ. CDR3 DNA sequence: TGTGCCAGCAGCCAAGAGGTGGCTAGCAGAAAAACAGATACGCAGTATTTT. It codes for CASSQEVASRKTDTQYF.

The table lists this clonotype with a few counts. The J gene is TRBJ2-7, the V gene TRBV9; tentative D call: TRBD1 (6 bases). CDR1 and CDR2 (germline): SGDLS, YYNGEE. The CDR3 is 14 residues long. With 2 bases removed from V and 0 bases from J, the gap between germline ends came to 9 bases. CDR3 protein: CASSVQDSSYEQYF. CDR3 sequence (DNA): TGTGCCAGCAGCGTCCAGGACAGCTCCTACGAGCAGTACTTC.

V and J are TRBV13 and TRBJ1-1; D unresolved. CDR1 PRHDT and CDR2 FYEKMQ come from the germline V gene (reference sequence). The CDR3 sequence is 16 residues long. The ends were cut back, 10 bases at V and 2 bases at J, with 23 bases in the middle. The DNA for the CDR3 is TGTGCCACCAAGGTAAGCGGGAACACCGGAAACACTGAAGCTTTCTTT. Protein product: CATKVSGNTGNTEAFF.

This clonotype has at least ten counts. The chain joins TRBV10-3 to TRBJ2-7, with 11 bases matching TRBD2. Germline CDR1 reads ENHRY; CDR2 reads SYGVKD. V lost 2 bases, J lost 6 bases, and 9 bases stayed unmatched. This CDR3 has 16 amino acids. Here the CDR3 reads CAISEPRLAGGGEQYF. CDR3 bases: TGTGCCATCAGTGAGCCCCGGCTAGCGGGAGGCGGCGAGCAGTACTTC.

The count of this clonotype is one. The chain couples TRBV2 to TRBJ2-1, with 11 bases fitting TRBD2. CDR1 and CDR2 from the germline V gene are SNHLY and FYNNEI. The CDR3 has 14 amino acids. Trimming took 0 bases from V and 9 from J; bases not matched to a gene: 1. CDR3 nucleotides: TGTGCCAGCAGTGAAGCTAGCGGGGGGGGTGAGCAGTTCTTC. It specifies CASSEASGGGEQFF.

This chain joins TRBV6-2 or TRBV6-3 and TRBJ2-1, with 11 positions matching TRBD2. J was trimmed by 9 bases and V by 4 bases; bases with no gene match: 5. The CDR3 runs to 14 residues. Germline CDR1 is MNHEY and CDR2 is SVGEGT. In DNA, the CDR3 is TGTGCCAGCAGTTTCGGGACTAGCGGTGGTGAGCAGTTCTTC. Its protein product is CASSFGTSGGEQFF.